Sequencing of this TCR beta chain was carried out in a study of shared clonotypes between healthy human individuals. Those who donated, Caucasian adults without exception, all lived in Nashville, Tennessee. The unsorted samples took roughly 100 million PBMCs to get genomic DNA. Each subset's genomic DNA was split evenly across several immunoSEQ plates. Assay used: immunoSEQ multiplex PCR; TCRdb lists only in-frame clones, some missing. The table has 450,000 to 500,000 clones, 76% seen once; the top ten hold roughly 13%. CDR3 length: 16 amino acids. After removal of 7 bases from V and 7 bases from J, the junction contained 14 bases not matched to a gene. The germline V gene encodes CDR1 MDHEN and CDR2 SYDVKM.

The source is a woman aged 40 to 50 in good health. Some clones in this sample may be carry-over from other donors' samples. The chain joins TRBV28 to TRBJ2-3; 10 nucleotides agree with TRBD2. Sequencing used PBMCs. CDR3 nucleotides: TGTGCCAGCATCCCCGGCCTAGCGGGAGTGGCCCATACGCAGTATTTT. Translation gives CASIPGLAGVAHTQYF.